This T cell receptor (beta chain) comes out of a study of blood T cell repertoires in COVID-19. Study summary: Samples came from the United States, Italy and Spain, spanning acute and convalescent COVID-19. In each case, the material was cDNA or gDNA derived from T cells, B-cell-depleted T cells, or PBMCs.

In the study's own analysis: Estimates of nucleated cell counts were drawn from the amplification of reference gene primers. Clones were read by immunoSEQ multiplex PCR, and TCRdb kept only the in-frame ones, dropping some. The V and J calls and clone size are taken from that table; D and trimming were inferred from the DNA. Of around 130,000 clones detected, around 82% appear once; the ten largest clones hold 1.1% to 1.5%. The sample taken for sequencing was peripheral blood. The receptor's source is a man in his sixties with acute or convalescent COVID-19.

The CDR3 loop reads CAWEQGGGTGGYTF. The CDR3 nucleotides read TGTGCCTGGGAGCAGGGGGGCGGAACGGGCGGCTACACCTTC. V usage is TRBV30 and J usage is TRBJ1-2; 7 bases map to TRBD1. Germline V lookup: CDR1 GTSNPN, CDR2 SVGIG (reference sequence). V shed 5 bases, J shed 8 bases, and the junction held 14 bases outside the gene matches. The CDR3 is made up of 14 amino acids.